This T cell receptor beta chain was obtained from a study of identical twins. Overall study findings and caveats: These conclusions were based on statistical analysis (cross-sectional, not following the same donors). Compared with unrelated sharing, twin-shared out-of-frame alpha sequences had more low-probability sequences. For cord blood, abundant beta clonotypes had fewer insertions, unlike memory repertoires, which showed none. Invariant T cells like MAIT and iNKT could partly confound the zero-insertion analyses.

In the case of this clonotype: Its target is unknown.

TCRdb reanalysed the 5' RACE reads using MiXCR and keeps one entry per CDR3 protein. Among 1.5 million or so distinct CDR3 sequences listed, roughly a third were seen once. This CDR3 comprises 19 residues. V lost 1 base and J lost 2, with 22 bases in between. Germline V CDR1 and CDR2: MNHNS, SASEGT. This chain connects TRBV6-1 to TRBJ2-3; tentatively, D is TRBD2 (5 bases). The sequence came from a newborn girl in good health. Input material: cord blood. In nucleotides, the CDR3 is TGTGCCAGCAGTGAAGTTGCCTGGAGGACTGGACCCTTCACAGATACGCAGTATTTT. Protein: CASSEVAWRTGPFTDTQYF.